One and the same sample provided the 9 T cell receptor beta chains below, sequenced in a study of T cell responses to AZD1222 COVID-19 vaccine. Using immunoSEQ multiplex PCR, the repertoire was profiled, and TCRdb retains in-frame clones only, with some absent. The repertoire holds 72,000 or so clones, around nine tenths seen once, with approximately 4.2% in the top ten. This sample comprised peripheral blood, obtained on day 0 of AZD1222 vaccination. Receptors were obtained from an adult in good health.

The rearrangement joins TRBV5-5 to TRBJ2-3; D gene unclear. Germline CDR1 is SGHKS and CDR2 is YYEKEE (reference sequence). The CDR3 totals 13 residues. V lost 0 bases and J 3 bases, leaving 5 bases between the germline ends. The CDR3, as DNA: TGTGCCAGCAGCTTGGGCCCGACAGATACGCAGTATTTT. Translated, it gives CASSLGPTDTQYF.

This clone was seen once. The gene calls are TRBV5-8 and TRBJ1-1; D call uncertain. V lost 4 bases and J lost 10, with 11 bases in between. CDR3 length: 11 amino acids. Looked up from germline, CDR1 is SGHTS and CDR2 is YDEGEE. The DNA of the CDR3 is TGTGCCAGCAGCCAAACCATCGGAGCTTTCTTT. As protein: CASSQTIGAFF.

This chain joins TRBV27 and TRBJ1-2; TRBD1 aligns across 8 bases. The germline V gene encodes CDR1 MNHEY and CDR2 SMNVEV (reference sequence). Trimming removed 6 bases from V and 4 bases from J; junction bases left unmatched: 16. There are 17 residues in the CDR3. The CDR3 bases are TGTGCCAGCAGCCCCAATCTCCGGGACAGGACGTCCTATGGCTACACCTTC. Protein product: CASSPNLRDRTSYGYTF.

A single count supports this clone. The chain combines TRBV7-8 with TRBJ1-6, with 7 bases lining up with TRBD1. Germline CDR1 SGHVS, CDR2 FQNEAQ. This CDR3 has 16 amino acids. V was clipped by 1 base and J by 7 bases; unmatched bases: 7. The CDR3 is CASSLELGTANSPLHF. Written as DNA, the CDR3 is TGTGCCAGCAGCTTAGAGTTGGGGACAGCCAATTCACCCCTCCACTTT.

V is TRBV6-5 and J is TRBJ1-2; unclear D gene. This CDR3 has 15 amino acids. Trimming stripped 4 bases from V and 6 bases from J, with 18 bases between. Germline V lookup: CDR1 MNHEY, CDR2 SVGAGI. The CDR3 nucleotides are TGTGCCAGCAGTTCCATCGTAACGAGGTGGAATGGCTACACCTTC. This encodes CASSSIVTRWNGYTF.

The CDR3 DNA is TGCAGCGTTGGGGGGGACCCTGGGGCCAACGTCCTGACTTTC. This encodes CSVGGDPGANVLTF. The V call is TRBV29-1, the J call TRBJ2-6, with a possible D match to TRBD2 (6 bases). Germline values: CDR1 SQVTM, CDR2 ANQGSEA. Trimming cost V 4 bases and J 2 bases, with 9 bases left between them. The CDR3 sequence is 14 residues long.

The chain uses TRBV5-4 and TRBJ1-2, with D hard to call. Germline CDR1 and CDR2: SGHNT and YYREEE (reference sequence). The CDR3 runs to 14 residues. V lost 5 bases to trimming and J lost 1 base, with 12 bases between them. In DNA, the CDR3 is TGTGCCAGCAGACCCGGGGAAATTAACTATGGCTACACCTTC. Its protein is CASRPGEINYGYTF.

The CDR3 spells CASSLAQGNQPQHF. The CDR3 DNA is TGTGCCAGCAGCTTGGCCCAGGGTAATCAGCCCCAGCATTTT. This chain connects TRBV5-5 to TRBJ1-5; D is perhaps TRBD1 (5 bases). The germline V gene has CDR1 SGHKS and CDR2 YYEKEE (reference sequence). There are 14 residues in the CDR3. Deletions cut 0 bases from V and 4 bases from J, with 8 bases between.

This clone was recorded only once. The V and J genes are TRBV7-3 and TRBJ1-3, with D uncertain. This CDR3 has 15 amino acids. Germline V gene sequence: CDR1 SGHTA, CDR2 FQGTGA. V lost 1 base and J 0 bases, leaving 7 bases between the germline ends. The CDR3 DNA reads TGTGCCAGCAGCTTAAGTCCGAGCTCTGGAAACACCATATATTTT. This sequence encodes CASSLSPSSGNTIYF. Full variable domain (missing parts from reference TRBV7-3 and TRBJ1-3): GAGVSQTPSNKVTEKGKYVELRCDPISGHTALYWYRQSLGQGPEFLIYFQGTGAADDSGLPNDRFFAVRPEGSVSTLKIQRTERGDSAVYLCASSLSPSSGNTIYFGEGSWLTVV.